The clone carrying this TCR beta chain was detected many times. Its specificity is not known. Researchers made TCR cDNA using 5'RACE template switching, and this step added a universal primer site and UMIs. Each CDR3 protein is one row after TCRdb ran MiXCR on the 5' RACE reads. The table includes over 110,000 distinct CDR3 sequences, over 7% detected once. This record comes from a study of T cells after yellow fever vaccination. Study outcomes and limitations: On re-exposure, the response was weaker but peaked faster, at day 5 versus 15. Within FACS-sorted repertoires, abundant clonotypes contaminating from the bulk population could be present.

This CDR3 is built from 14 residues. The V end was cut by 4 bases, the J end by 2 bases, with 12 bases between. The sample consisted of CD4+ T cells sorted from PBMCs, taken 5 days after the yellow fever booster vaccination. The chain joins TRBV12-3 or TRBV12-4 to TRBJ2-7; D unresolved. This sequence originates from a man in his thirties or forties who received the YFV17D yellow fever vaccine. The CDR3: CASSSGLLTYEQYF. The DNA of the CDR3 is TGTGCCAGCAGTTCGGGCCTCCTAACCTACGAGCAGTACTTC.